This TCR beta chain was captured in a study of CD8+ T cells in alopecia areata. Study-wide points: Mouse data revealed clearer TCR sharing than patient data did, a gap possibly tied to HLA. Persistence during tofacitinib was seen for many expanded lesional clones in scalp and blood.

About this clone itself: What it binds is unknown.

As to treatment: oral pan-JAK inhibitor, 5-10 mg twice daily. Alopecia areata patients had lesional scalp punch biopsies and peripheral blood taken from them. cDNA reverse transcribed from extracted RNA served as the sequencing template. Clones were sequenced by immunoSEQ multiplex PCR, and TCRdb holds only the in-frame ones, with some missing. Of 190,000 or so clones in the sample, 55% to 70% are singletons; the top ten hold 3% to 4%. This clonotype was obtained from a human donor with alopecia areata. The sample was CD4+ T cells sorted from blood, taken at week 4, from a patient treated with tofacitinib.

CDR3 DNA sequence: TGTGCCAGCAGCTCAAGCGACAGGCCCTATGGCTACACCTTC. It yields the protein CASSSSDRPYGYTF. The V call is TRBV11-2, the J call TRBJ1-2; D perhaps matches TRBD1 (6 bases). CDR3 length: 14 residues. Germline V CDR1 and CDR2: SGHAT, FQNNGV. Trimming removed 4 bases at V and 4 bases at J, with 13 bases between.